This T cell receptor (beta chain) is drawn from a study of a mutant IDH1 vaccine in newly diagnosed glioma. Whole-study context: The sex distribution of treated patients was about 60% male and approximately 40% female, with a mean age of roughly 40 years.

Assay: immunoSEQ multiplex PCR; the TCRdb copy retains only in-frame clones and omits some. The table lists about 50,000 clones, 75% to 90% of them singletons. V was cut by 2 bases and J by 3 bases, with 2 bases left in between. Germline assignment: CDR1 MNHNS and CDR2 SASEGT. The CDR3 is made up of 11 amino acids. Time point indicated: baseline, week 1 (first vaccination visit). As for treatment: pre-vaccination baseline after standard-of-care therapy. Here the sequenced sample was PBMCs, taken from a glioma patient treated with radiotherapy, temozolomide or both. This clonotype was obtained from a man aged 40-49 years with glioma. V gene TRBV6-1 combines with J gene TRBJ2-7, with no clear D. As DNA, the CDR3 is TGTGCCAGCAGTGAATTCTACGAGCAGTACTTC. Translating it yields CASSEFYEQYF.